What follows are 28 T cell receptor beta chains derived from one specimen sequenced in a study of blood T cell repertoires in COVID-19. The repertoire was sequenced with immunoSEQ multiplex PCR; TCRdb's copy has only in-frame clones and lacks some. The sample includes more than 25,000 clones, 85% to 90% of them seen just once. The specimen was peripheral blood. These receptor sequences come from a man aged 55 to 70 with acute or convalescent COVID-19.

The V gene is TRBV11-2, the J gene TRBJ1-1; the match to TRBD1 covers 9 bases. Germline-derived CDR1 and CDR2 are SGHAT and FQNNGV. V was pared by 6 bases and J by 1 base, with 6 bases of the junction left unmatched. The CDR3 is 15 residues long. The CDR3 nucleotides are TGTGCCAGCAGTAGACAGGGGGAGGGGAACACTGAAGCTTTCTTT. The encoded protein is CASSRQGEGNTEAFF.

The rearrangement uses TRBV10-3 and TRBJ1-2; 9 positions match TRBD1. The junction had 16 bases not matched to a gene; V was cut back by 6 bases and J by 14 bases. Germline CDR1 is ENHRY and CDR2 is SYGVKD. The CDR3 is 14 residues long. CDR3 loop: CAISPSGTGSKVTF. The DNA of the CDR3 is TGTGCCATCAGCCCATCCGGGACAGGGAGTAAAGTGACCTTC.

The chain recombines TRBV19 with TRBJ2-1, with 10 bases fitting TRBD2. Germline CDR1 and CDR2: LNHDA and SQIVND (reference sequence). The V and J ends lost 2 bases and 5 bases, in that order; junction bases with no gene match: 3. This CDR3 spans 15 amino acids. CDR3 protein: CASSILAGVDNEQFF. The CDR3 DNA reads TGTGCCAGTAGTATACTAGCGGGAGTTGACAATGAGCAGTTCTTC.

V and J are TRBV28 and TRBJ2-1; 9 bases are shared with TRBD2. V dropped 7 bases and J dropped 4; count of bases not matched to a gene: 8. CDR3 size: 15 residues. CDR1 MDHEN and CDR2 SYDVKM come from the germline V gene. DNA of the CDR3: TGTGCCAGCATAAATGTAGCGGGAGCTTACAATGAGCAGTTCTTC. Translating gives CASINVAGAYNEQFF.

V and J are TRBV7-9 and TRBJ1-1; D is uncertain. CDR1 and CDR2 (germline): SEHNR, FQNEAQ (reference sequence). CDR3 size: 13 residues. The V and J ends lost 3 bases and 1 base respectively, with 6 bases between them. The CDR3 DNA reads TGTGCCAGCAGCTTTTTCGGGAACACTGAAGCTTTCTTT. Residues: CASSFFGNTEAFF.

The chain uses TRBV6-6 and TRBJ2-7; 8 nucleotides agree with TRBD1. The CDR3 extends over 15 amino acids. V gave up 5 bases and J gave up 0 bases; unmatched junction bases: 6. Germline values: CDR1 MNHNY, CDR2 SVGAGI (reference sequence). The CDR3 loop reads CASSNTGTGSYEQYF. In nucleotides, the CDR3 is TGTGCCAGCAGTAACACCGGGACAGGCTCCTACGAGCAGTACTTC.

The chain employs TRBV28 and TRBJ1-1, with TRBD1 matching over 7 bases. CDR3 size: 11 residues. Trimming took 5 bases from V and 8 from J; bases not matched to a gene: 2. Germline loops: CDR1 MDHEN, CDR2 SYDVKM. CDR3 nucleotides: TGTGCCAGCAGTCTCAGGGGGGAAGCTTTCTTT. Translation gives CASSLRGEAFF. Together with reference TRBV28 and TRBJ1-1, the CDR3 gives the full variable domain: DVKVTQSSRYLVKRTGEKVFLECVQDMDHENMFWYRQDPGLGLRLIYFSYDVKMKEKGDIPEGYSVSREKKERFSLILESASTNQTSMYLCASSLRGEAFFGQGTRLTVV.

The chain links TRBV18 to TRBJ2-3, with a weak D call TRBD1 (6 bases). Germline CDR1 reads KGHSH; CDR2 reads LQKENI. The germline V and J ends were trimmed by 1 base and 0 bases, with 20 bases remaining between them. The CDR3 loop spans 19 amino acids. The CDR3 DNA reads as TGTGCCAGCTCACCACGAGGGACACCGGAAATTACGAGCACAGATACGCAGTATTTT. This codes for CASSPRGTPEITSTDTQYF. The complete variable domain, with remaining parts taken from reference TRBV18 and TRBJ2-3, reads NAGVMQNPRHLVRRRGQEARLRCSPMKGHSHVYWYRQLPEEGLKFMVYLQKENIIDESGMPKERFSAEFPKEGPSILRIQQVVRGDSAAYFCASSPRGTPEITSTDTQYFGPGTRLTVL.

The chain uses TRBV28 and TRBJ1-5; 8 nucleotides match TRBD1. The CDR3 is 17 amino acids. V trimming: 6 bases; J trimming: 1 base; junction bases outside the gene matches: 11. Germline CDR1 is MDHEN and CDR2 is SYDVKM. CDR3 sequence reads: CASRSGTGSGSNQPQHF. The DNA for the CDR3 is TGTGCCAGCAGGTCCGGGACAGGATCTGGAAGCAATCAGCCCCAGCATTTT.

The chain employs TRBV18 and TRBJ2-7; TRBD2 aligns across 9 bases. The CDR3 loop spans 16 amino acids. The trim removed 0 bases at V and 6 bases at J, leaving 9 bases unmatched. CDR1 and CDR2 from the germline V gene are KGHSH and LQKENI. Here the CDR3 reads CASSPPWLAGRSEQYF. For the CDR3, the DNA is TGTGCCAGCTCACCACCGTGGCTAGCGGGGAGGTCCGAGCAGTACTTC.

This chain joins TRBV19 and TRBJ1-2; D is possibly TRBD1 (6 bases). CDR1 and CDR2 (germline): LNHDA, SQIVND (reference sequence). V was trimmed by 11 bases and J by 6 bases, leaving 19 bases between them. This CDR3 spans 13 amino acids. CDR3 amino acids: CAAGGRAYDGYTF. CDR3 in DNA: TGTGCCGCTGGGGGCAGGGCATACGATGGCTACACCTTC.

V and J are TRBV6-6 and TRBJ1-5, with D possibly matching TRBD1 (5 bases). Germline-derived CDR1 and CDR2 are MNHNY and SVGAGI (reference sequence). CDR3 length equals 15 residues. V was pared by 2 bases and J by 0 bases, with 8 bases between. CDR3 coding DNA: TGTGCCAGCAGTTACGGGGGGAATAGCAATCAGCCCCAGCATTTT. This sequence encodes CASSYGGNSNQPQHF.

The V call is TRBV7-2, the J call TRBJ1-5; no clear D. CDR1 and CDR2 (germline): SGHTA, FQGNSA. V gave up 1 base and J gave up 5 bases, with 9 bases separating them. The CDR3 length is 14 residues. The CDR3 spells CASSLVPGDQPQHF. In DNA form, the CDR3 reads TGTGCCAGCAGCTTAGTTCCCGGGGATCAGCCCCAGCATTTT. Drawing the rest from reference TRBV7-2 and TRBJ1-5, the complete variable domain is GAGVSQSPSNKVTEKGKDVELRCDPISGHTALYWYRQSLGQGLEFLIYFQGNSAPDKSGLPSDRFSAERTGGSVSTLTIQRTQQEDSAVYLCASSLVPGDQPQHFGDGTRLSIL.

This clone came up a few times. The rearrangement joins TRBV27 to TRBJ2-1; tentatively, D is TRBD2 (6 bases). The CDR3 is made up of 14 amino acids. V dropped 6 bases and J dropped 7 bases, with 16 bases sitting between them. Looked up from germline, CDR1 is MNHEY and CDR2 is SMNVEV (reference sequence). DNA for the CDR3: TGTGCCAGCAGCTCCGGGACTGGTAAGAATGAGCAGTTCTTC. It specifies CASSSGTGKNEQFF.

V and J are TRBV10-2 and TRBJ1-2; 8 nucleotides agree with TRBD1. With V trimmed by 7 bases and J by 2 bases, 9 bases remained unmatched. This CDR3 is built from 15 residues. Per germline, CDR1 WSHSY and CDR2 SAAADI. In DNA form, the CDR3 reads TGCGCCAGCAAGGATACAGGGGGACGGAACTATGGCTACACCTTC. Amino acid sequence: CASKDTGGRNYGYTF.

The chain couples TRBV27 to TRBJ1-1, with 7 nucleotides matching TRBD1. After removal of 2 bases from V and 5 bases from J, the junction contained 8 bases not matched to a gene. The germline V gene encodes CDR1 MNHEY and CDR2 SMNVEV (reference sequence). This CDR3 is built from 15 residues. CDR3: CASSLKQTGWTEAFF. DNA for the CDR3: TGTGCCAGCAGTTTAAAACAGACAGGGTGGACTGAAGCTTTCTTT.

This sequence joins TRBV5-1 and TRBJ1-2; 7 positions match TRBD1. The CDR3 runs 16 residues. The V and J ends lost 5 bases and 2 bases, in that order; junction bases with no gene match: 12. The germline V gene has CDR1 SGHRS and CDR2 YFSETQ. CDR3 nucleotides: TGCGCCAGCAGGTTGATTACAGGGGAGTTGAACTATGGCTACACCTTC. Its translation: CASRLITGELNYGYTF. Complete variable domain (other parts from reference TRBV5-1 and TRBJ1-2): KAGVTQTPRYLIKTRGQQVTLSCSPISGHRSVSWYQQTPGQGLQFLFEYFSETQRNKGNFPGRFSGRQFSNSRSEMNVSTLELGDSALYLCASRLITGELNYGYTFGSGTRLTVV.

This clone was seen only a few times. This chain joins TRBV6-5 and TRBJ2-2, with TRBD2 matching over 7 bases. The CDR3 is 14 amino acids. Germline V lookup: CDR1 MNHEY, CDR2 SVGAGI. The V and J ends lost 6 bases and 6 bases, in that order; junction bases with no gene match: 7. CDR3 DNA sequence: TGTGCCAGCAGGGGCGGACTAGGCGCCGGGGAGCTGTTTTTT. This translates into CASRGGLGAGELFF.

The chain is built from TRBV18 and TRBJ2-5; a possible D gene is TRBD2 (6 bases). CDR1 and CDR2 from the germline V gene are KGHSH and LQKENI. This CDR3 contains 14 residues. V was clipped by 0 bases and J by 2 bases, with 7 bases between them. The DNA for the CDR3 is TGTGCCAGCTCACCACCGGGACTGCAAGAGACCCAGTACTTC. Its translation is CASSPPGLQETQYF.

The sample holds one count of this clone. This chain uses TRBV7-6 with TRBJ2-3; tentative D call: TRBD2 (7 bases). The CDR3 covers 18 residues. V lost 1 base and J lost 0, with 17 bases in between. CDR1 SGHVS and CDR2 FNYEAQ come from the germline V gene. CDR3 protein: CASSLGAGAPPSTDTQYF. The CDR3 nucleotides are TGTGCCAGCAGCTTAGGCGCGGGGGCACCACCTAGCACAGATACGCAGTATTTT. Together with reference TRBV7-6 and TRBJ2-3, the CDR3 gives the full variable domain: GAGVSQSPRYKVTKRGQDVALRCDPISGHVSLYWYRQALGQGPEFLTYFNYEAQQDKSGLPNDRFSAERPEGSISTLTIQRTEQRDSAMYRCASSLGAGAPPSTDTQYFGPGTRLTVL.

This clone was found a few times. The V and J genes are TRBV24-1 and TRBJ1-2; D is unresolved. Trimming cost V 10 bases and J 0 bases, with 8 bases left between them. Germline-derived CDR1 and CDR2 are KGHDR and SFDVKD. This CDR3 is 12 amino acids long. CDR3 nucleotide sequence: TGTGCCACTAGTATAGCTAACTATGGCTACACCTTC. Translation gives CATSIANYGYTF.

The chain employs TRBV4-1 and TRBJ2-7, with D tentatively TRBD1 (5 bases). With 0 bases removed from V and 3 bases from J, the gap between germline ends came to 9 bases. The CDR3 totals 14 residues. Germline assignment: CDR1 MGHRA and CDR2 YSYEKL. The CDR3: CASSQEGTGYEQYF. The CDR3 coding sequence is TGCGCCAGCAGCCAAGAGGGCACAGGCTACGAGCAGTACTTC.

This chain uses TRBV7-9 with TRBJ2-2; 8 nucleotides align to TRBD1. Per germline, CDR1 SEHNR and CDR2 FQNEAQ (reference sequence). J lost 2 bases, V lost 3 bases, and 11 bases had no gene match. The CDR3 spans 18 residues. CDR3 DNA: TGTGCCAGCAGCTTCTCCAGGGGGCGTTGGCAAAACACCGGGGAGCTGTTTTTT. Its translation is CASSFSRGRWQNTGELFF.

The chain carries TRBV6-6 and TRBJ2-1, with 8 positions matching TRBD1. This CDR3 is built from 15 residues. Unmatched junction bases numbered 10, after V lost 8 bases and J lost 4 bases. Germline CDR1 reads MNHNY; CDR2 reads SVGAGI (reference sequence). The CDR3 DNA reads as TGTGCCAGCGTCCTCGGACAGGGACGGTACAATGAGCAGTTCTTC. Its translation: CASVLGQGRYNEQFF.

The rearrangement joins TRBV7-9 to TRBJ1-1; TRBD1 is a possible D gene (6 bases). Germline V gives CDR1 SEHNR, CDR2 FQNEAQ (reference sequence). This CDR3 has 12 amino acids. V dropped 4 bases and J dropped 7 bases, with 10 bases sitting between them. CDR3 loop: CASSSGAIEAFF. In DNA form, the CDR3 reads TGTGCCAGCAGCTCAGGGGCGATTGAAGCTTTCTTT.

This clone was counted between two and nine times. CDR3 sequence: CASSPSGQTNYGYTF. The CDR3 DNA reads TGTGCCAGCAGTCCCTCGGGACAGACTAACTATGGCTACACCTTC. J is TRBJ1-2 and V is TRBV6-5, with 7 bases matching TRBD1. The CDR3 runs to 15 residues. Germline V gene sequence: CDR1 MNHEY, CDR2 SVGAGI. V dropped 5 bases and J dropped 0; count of bases not matched to a gene: 6.

The chain is built from TRBV5-4 and TRBJ1-5, with a tentative D call TRBD1 (5 bases). Germline loops: CDR1 SGHNT, CDR2 YYREEE (reference sequence). Trimming removed 4 bases at V and 2 bases at J, with 16 bases between. The CDR3 has 16 amino acids. Here the CDR3 reads CASSTTQGSRNQPQHF. CDR3 bases: TGTGCCAGCAGCACGACGCAGGGATCGCGCAATCAGCCCCAGCATTTT.

The V and J genes are TRBV5-6 and TRBJ2-7; maybe TRBD1 (5 bases). The CDR3 extends over 16 amino acids. V was shortened by 5 bases and J by 5 bases, with 23 bases between the two germline ends. Germline CDR1 reads SGHDT; CDR2 reads YYEEEE. The CDR3 loop reads CASRFSPAGHANEQYF. The CDR3 bases are TGTGCCAGCAGGTTTTCCCCCGCAGGGCATGCCAACGAGCAGTACTTC.